Below are 13 T cell receptor beta chains sequenced from a single sample in a study of cytomegalovirus exposure and HLA in healthy donors (dated by TCRdb to 2017 to 2019). The library was generated by the immunoSEQ multiplex PCR assay. Entries here come from immuneACCESS through TCRdb and include only in-frame sequences with V and J called. Some clones fail to appear in such tables; in the studies checked, an unresolved V gene covers under half of the shortfall, and the cause of the remainder is unknown. In all, the sample holds some 99,000 clones, and approximately 91% of those were seen once. About 2% of the sample comes from the top ten. Sequencing input: PBMCs. The receptor set was obtained from a woman aged 18-29 years in good health and CMV-seronegative.

This chain links TRBV10-1 with TRBJ1-5, with a possible D match to TRBD1 (5 bases). V lost 6 bases to trimming and J lost 2 bases, with 5 bases between them. This CDR3 comprises 12 residues. The germline V gene encodes CDR1 WNHNN and CDR2 SYGVQD (reference sequence). Written as DNA, the CDR3 is TGCGCCAGCAGACAGGGCAATCAGCCCCAGCATTTT. As protein: CASRQGNQPQHF.

This chain joins TRBV7-9 and TRBJ1-3, with 8 nucleotides matching TRBD1. Per the germline V gene, CDR1 is SEHNR and CDR2 is FQNEAQ (reference sequence). The CDR3 covers 14 residues. V dropped 5 bases and J dropped 3; count of bases not matched to a gene: 3. This CDR3 reads CASSDTGGGNTIYF. The CDR3 DNA sequence: TGTGCCAGCAGCGATACAGGGGGTGGAAACACCATATATTTT.

The rearrangement links TRBV9 to TRBJ2-2; a weak D match, TRBD2 (5 bases). V was shortened by 6 bases and J by 1 base, with 7 bases between the two germline ends. The CDR3 consists of 13 residues. The germline gives CDR1 SGDLS, CDR2 YYNGEE. CDR3 loop: CASTRENTGELFF. The CDR3 DNA reads TGTGCCAGCACACGGGAGAACACCGGGGAGCTGTTTTTT.

The genes are TRBV11-1 and TRBJ2-2, with 7 nucleotides matching TRBD2. The junction had 1 base not matched to a gene; V was cut back by 1 base and J by 5 bases. CDR1 is SGHAT and CDR2 is FQDESV in the germline V gene (reference sequence). CDR3 length: 14 amino acids. The CDR3 region is CASSLERGTGELFF. CDR3 DNA: TGTGCCAGCAGCTTAGAGCGGGGTACCGGGGAGCTGTTTTTT.

The rearrangement links TRBV5-1 to TRBJ1-4, with D possibly matching TRBD1 (5 bases). CDR1 is SGHRS and CDR2 is YFSETQ in the germline V gene. The V and J ends lost 7 bases and 4 bases respectively, with 11 bases between them. CDR3 length: 13 amino acids. Here the CDR3 DNA reads TGCGCCAGCTCGACAGCCGTTAATGAAAAACTGTTTTTT. Translation gives CASSTAVNEKLFF.

The CDR3 DNA sequence: TGCGCCAGCAGCCAAGATCTCGTAGATACGCAGTATTTT. This gives the protein CASSQDLVDTQYF. The V gene is TRBV4-3, the J gene TRBJ2-3; D unresolved. Germline assignment: CDR1 LGHNA and CDR2 YSLEER. The CDR3 length is 13 residues. Deletions cut 0 bases from V and 5 bases from J, with 6 bases between.

This clone was seen only once. The V and J genes are TRBV2 and TRBJ2-3, with TRBD1 matching over 7 bases. This CDR3 is 16 amino acids long. Germline trimming cut 7 bases from V and 3 bases from J; bases unmatched to any gene: 13. Germline V gene lookup returns CDR1 SNHLY and CDR2 FYNNEI. CDR3 amino acids: CASTRPEGQVTDTQYF. The CDR3 DNA sequence: TGTGCCAGCACCAGACCAGAAGGACAGGTGACAGATACGCAGTATTTT.

This chain joins TRBV29-1 and TRBJ1-2; D unclear. Germline CDR1 SQVTM, CDR2 ANQGSEA. Trimming stripped 8 bases from V and 8 bases from J, with 15 bases between. CDR3 length: 11 amino acids. CDR3 loop: CSLMASGGYTF. CDR3 nucleotide sequence: TGCAGCCTCATGGCGTCGGGAGGCTACACCTTC.

This chain links TRBV7-3 with TRBJ1-2; D is perhaps TRBD1 (5 bases). The V end lost 1 base, the J end lost 6 bases, and 15 bases lay between the germline ends. The CDR3 spans 15 residues. Looked up from germline, CDR1 is SGHTA and CDR2 is FQGTGA. The CDR3 DNA reads TGTGCCAGCAGCTTAAAGGGGACGGGGGTGCATGGCTACACCTTC. Protein sequence: CASSLKGTGVHGYTF. The whole variable domain, filled in from reference TRBV7-3 and TRBJ1-2, reads GAGVSQTPSNKVTEKGKYVELRCDPISGHTALYWYRQSLGQGPEFLIYFQGTGAADDSGLPNDRFFAVRPEGSVSTLKIQRTERGDSAVYLCASSLKGTGVHGYTFGSGTRLTVV.

This chain joins TRBV9 and TRBJ2-7; 8 bases map to TRBD2. Unmatched junction bases numbered 8, after V lost 3 bases and J lost 0 bases. The CDR3 covers 16 residues. Germline CDR1 SGDLS, CDR2 YYNGEE. The CDR3 nucleotides are TGTGCCAGCAGCGAGGGATCAAGCGGGAGCTCCTACGAGCAGTACTTC. The encoded protein is CASSEGSSGSSYEQYF. Filled out from reference TRBV9 and TRBJ2-7, the complete variable domain reads DSGVTQTPKHLITATGQRVTLRCSPRSGDLSVYWYQQSLDQGLQFLIQYYNGEERAKGNILERFSAQQFPDLHSELNLSSLELGDSALYFCASSEGSSGSSYEQYFGPGTRLTVT.

This chain joins TRBV4-3 and TRBJ2-7; 16 nucleotides agree with TRBD2. Germline V lookup: CDR1 LGHNA, CDR2 YSLEER. This CDR3 is 15 amino acids long. The V and J ends lost 1 base and 9 bases, in that order; junction bases with no gene match: 3. As DNA, the CDR3 is TGCGCCAGCAGCCAAGCAGGGACTAGCGGGAGGGTGCAGTACTTC. It is translated as CASSQAGTSGRVQYF.

The genes are TRBV15 and TRBJ2-2, with D perhaps TRBD1 (6 bases). V lost 2 bases to trimming and J lost 0 bases, with 13 bases between them. CDR3 length equals 17 residues. From germline, CDR1 is LNHNV and CDR2 YYDKDF (reference sequence). The CDR3 region is CATSRSRDTSNTGELFF. CDR3 nucleotides: TGTGCCACCAGCAGAAGTAGGGACACATCGAACACCGGGGAGCTGTTTTTT. Filled out from reference TRBV15 and TRBJ2-2, the complete variable domain reads DAMVIQNPRYQVTQFGKPVTLSCSQTLNHNVMYWYQQKSSQAPKLLFHYYDKDFNNEADTPDNFQSRRPNTSFCFLDIRSPGLGDTAMYLCATSRSRDTSNTGELFFGEGSRLTVL.

This chain joins TRBV6-4 and TRBJ2-2, with 9 bases fitting TRBD2. CDR1 and CDR2 from the germline V gene are MRHNA and SNTAGT. The CDR3 is made up of 15 amino acids. The V gene end was trimmed by 0 bases and the J gene end by 6 bases; junction bases not matched to a gene: 2. As DNA, the CDR3 is TGTGCCAGCAGTGACTCAACTAGCGGGTCCGGGGAGCTGTTTTTT. Its translation: CASSDSTSGSGELFF.